The 9 T cell receptor beta chains listed next were all sequenced from one sample in a study of shared clonotypes between healthy human individuals. TCRdb's copy holds only in-frame clones and misses some; the assay was immunoSEQ multiplex PCR. The sample records under 1,100,000 clones, 70% to 80% being singletons. The sequenced sample consisted of memory CD4+ T cells sorted from blood. Subset: CD45RA-negative fraction. The receptors were gathered from a man aged 18 to 29 in good health.

This clone was seen only a few times. The chain couples TRBV23-1 to TRBJ1-5, with D possibly TRBD1 on 5 matching bases. TRBV23-1 is noted as an ORF with a role that remains uncertain. CDR3 size: 12 residues. V was pared by 5 bases and J by 8 bases, with 10 bases between. In nucleotides, the CDR3 is TGCGCCAGCAGTTTCACAGGAGAGCCCCAGCATTTT. This translates into CASSFTGEPQHF.

The V gene is TRBV2, the J gene TRBJ2-4, with D possibly being TRBD2 (6 bases). Germline V gene sequence: CDR1 SNHLY, CDR2 FYNNEI. The CDR3 is 12 residues long. With 6 bases removed from V and 7 bases from J, the gap between germline ends came to 10 bases. The CDR3 region has the DNA TGTGCCAGCAGGTCGGAGGGGAACATTCAGTACTTC. The encoded protein is CASRSEGNIQYF.

The chain uses TRBV5-1 and TRBJ1-2; D not certain. The CDR3 sequence is 14 residues long. Germline V gives CDR1 SGHRS, CDR2 YFSETQ. Trimming shortened V by 7 bases and J by 2 bases, and 15 bases separated the two germline ends. CDR3 coding DNA: TGCGCCAGCGCCCCCGGGGAGGGCAACTATGGCTACACCTTC. This gives the protein CASAPGEGNYGYTF.

This clone was observed many times. The chain carries TRBV19 and TRBJ1-4; TRBD1 might be the D (6 bases). V was clipped by 3 bases and J by 4 bases, with 9 bases between them. The CDR3 runs to 14 residues. The germline CDR1 and CDR2 sequences are LNHDA and SQIVND (reference sequence). CDR3 DNA sequence: TGTGCCAGTAGTATCGGACAGTATAATGAAAAACTGTTTTTT. This encodes CASSIGQYNEKLFF.

The chain couples TRBV6-4 to TRBJ2-2; a possible D gene is TRBD2 (6 bases). Germline V gene sequence: CDR1 MRHNA, CDR2 SNTAGT. With 4 bases removed from V and 3 bases from J, the gap between germline ends came to 6 bases. The CDR3 sequence is 13 residues long. The CDR3 here is CASSAGDTGELFF. The CDR3 nucleotides read TGTGCCAGCAGTGCGGGAGACACCGGGGAGCTGTTTTTT.

V usage is TRBV29-1 and J usage is TRBJ2-7, with D maybe TRBD2 (5 bases). The germline V gene has CDR1 SQVTM and CDR2 ANQGSEA. This CDR3 is 13 amino acids long. The V end was cut by 4 bases, the J end by 6 bases, with 16 bases between. The CDR3 spells CSVGRGPPGEQYF. CDR3 bases: TGCAGCGTTGGACGGGGTCCGCCTGGCGAGCAGTACTTC.

Only one count was recorded for this clone. This sample includes further DNA sequences coding for the same CDR3. V and J are TRBV6-1 and TRBJ1-2; possible D gene TRBD1, 6 bases. Germline-derived CDR1 and CDR2 are MNHNS and SASEGT. The CDR3 totals 13 residues. The V gene lost 3 bases and the J gene lost 5 bases, with 10 bases spanning the gap. CDR3 sequence: CASSERGGYGYTF. The CDR3 DNA sequence: TGTGCCAGCAGTGAGAGGGGGGGGTATGGCTACACCTTC.

This clone was detected a few times. Since a much larger clone is just one base distant, this may be a read error. The J gene is TRBJ2-2, the V gene TRBV7-9; 12 nucleotides agree with TRBD2. CDR1 and CDR2 from the germline V gene are SEHNR and FQNEAQ (reference sequence). The CDR3 covers 16 residues. Trimming cost V 0 bases and J 6 bases; bases outside gene matches: 2. In DNA form, the CDR3 reads TGTGCCAGCAGCTTAGCGGGACTAGCGGGTTCCGGGGAGCTGTTTTTT. It encodes CASSLAGLAGSGELFF.

This rearrangement joins TRBV5-1 to TRBJ2-6, with TRBD1 identical over 11 bases. Germline V gene lookup returns CDR1 SGHRS and CDR2 YFSETQ. The ends lost 0 bases at V and 3 bases at J; junction bases unmatched: 5. This CDR3 is built from 18 residues. As DNA, the CDR3 is TGCGCCAGCAGCTTGGGAGGACAGGGGGCGCTTGGGGCCAACGTCCTGACTTTC. It is translated as CASSLGGQGALGANVLTF.